This T cell receptor (beta chain) was sequenced for a study of T cell responses to AZD1222 COVID-19 vaccine. Study outcomes and limitations: Spike-specific TCR breadth and depth both grew after two AZD1222 doses. Nearly half of spike-specific TCRs reportedly target unmutated variant regions.

Measured with immunoSEQ multiplex PCR; TCRdb has only the in-frame clones, and not every one. There are about 150,000 clones in the sample; 90% occur only once, and approximately 6.2% lies in the top ten. As for this clone: Its antigen is unknown.

CDR1 and CDR2 from the germline V gene are SNHLY and FYNNEI. V lost 0 bases and J 5 bases, leaving 4 bases between the germline ends. This CDR3 region has 13 residues. The source of this sequence is an adult who received the AZD1222 COVID-19 vaccine. Sequences were derived from peripheral blood, sampled 28 days after the second AZD1222 dose. The V gene is TRBV2, the J gene TRBJ2-2; D ambiguous. CDR3 protein: CASSEALTGELFF. As DNA, the CDR3 is TGTGCCAGCAGTGAAGCTTTGACCGGGGAGCTGTTTTTT.